The 22 T cell receptor beta chains in this list originate from one sample, sequenced in a study of glioma-infiltrating T cells after dendritic cell vaccination. Profiled with immunoSEQ multiplex PCR; TCRdb holds only in-frame clones, not every one. The sample lists nearly 85,000 clones, around 90% seen once, with approximately 3.2% in the top ten. Here the sequenced sample was blood, taken before dendritic cell vaccination. All receptors derive from a human donor with glioblastoma.

The chain joins TRBV2 to TRBJ2-1; 7 nucleotides line up with TRBD2. Per germline, CDR1 SNHLY and CDR2 FYNNEI. The CDR3 length is 11 residues. V lost 3 bases to trimming and J lost 12 bases; unmatched junction nucleotides: 2. In DNA, the CDR3 is TGTGCCAGCAGTGAGACGGGGGGGCAGTTCTTC. It yields the protein CASSETGGQFF.

In this sample, this clone turned up once. This chain links TRBV30 with TRBJ1-6; D not certain. CDR1 GTSNPN and CDR2 SVGIG come from the germline V gene (reference sequence). V shed 5 bases and J shed 9 bases, with 17 bases lying between them. This CDR3 has 14 amino acids. As DNA, the CDR3 is TGTGCCTGGCGTGAGGAAGGTCGCGGTTCACCCCTCCACTTT. Its translation is CAWREEGRGSPLHF.

Worth noting for this clone: A read error may account for a junction end that differs from germline. The J gene is TRBJ2-1, the V gene TRBV7-7, with D possibly matching TRBD2 (6 bases). This CDR3 has 14 amino acids. Germline V gives CDR1 SSHAT, CDR2 FNYEAQ (reference sequence). The CDR3 sequence: CASSLAEGSNEQFF. The DNA for the CDR3 is TGTGCTAGCAGCTTAGCGGAGGGATCCAATGAGCAGTTCTTC. The full variable domain, completed using reference TRBV7-7 and TRBJ2-1, is GAGVSQSPRYKVTKRGQDVTLRCDPISSHATLYWYQQALGQGPEFLTYFNYEAQPDKSGLPSDRFSAERPEGSISTLTIQRTEQRDSAMYRCASSLAEGSNEQFFGPGTRLTVL.

This sequence joins TRBV25-1 and TRBJ1-1; 9 positions match TRBD1. The CDR3 totals 14 residues. V lost 4 bases to trimming and J lost 5 bases; unmatched junction nucleotides: 5. CDR1 and CDR2 from the germline V gene are MGHDK and SYGVNS. Here the CDR3 reads CASSGDRALTEAFF. Written as DNA, the CDR3 is TGTGCCAGCAGTGGGGACAGGGCGCTTACTGAAGCTTTCTTT.

V is TRBV6-5 and J is TRBJ1-4; 9 positions match TRBD1. Germline V gives CDR1 MNHEY, CDR2 SVGAGI. The CDR3 runs to 14 residues. The V and J ends lost 2 bases and 8 bases, in that order; junction bases with no gene match: 3. The CDR3 sequence: CASSYDRGGEKLFF. The CDR3 DNA reads TGTGCCAGCAGTTACGACAGGGGGGGCGAAAAACTGTTTTTT.

The gene calls are TRBV6-1 and TRBJ1-5; the D is unclear. The germline V gene encodes CDR1 MNHNS and CDR2 SASEGT. The CDR3 consists of 20 residues. V was cut by 1 base and J by 4 bases, with 26 bases left in between. CDR3 sequence: CASSEGPSRRGWGANQPQHF. CDR3 coding DNA: TGTGCCAGCAGTGAAGGCCCGTCGAGGAGAGGATGGGGAGCAAATCAGCCCCAGCATTTT.

The V gene is TRBV6-5, the J gene TRBJ1-2; 7 bases are shared with TRBD1. The CDR3 sequence is 12 residues long. Germline V gene sequence: CDR1 MNHEY, CDR2 SVGAGI. The trim removed 6 bases at V and 5 bases at J, leaving 3 bases unmatched. The DNA for the CDR3 is TGTGCCAGCAGCAAACAGGGGTATGGCTACACCTTC. It codes for CASSKQGYGYTF.

The chain uses TRBV9 and TRBJ2-3, with D unclear. Germline lookup yields CDR1 SGDLS and CDR2 YYNGEE. Trimming took 3 bases from V and 2 from J, leaving 19 bases between them. This CDR3 is 17 amino acids long. CDR3 sequence: CASSAHAAEPSTDTQYF. In nucleotides, the CDR3 is TGTGCCAGCAGCGCTCATGCGGCGGAACCATCCACAGATACGCAGTATTTT.

The rearrangement uses TRBV4-1 and TRBJ1-1, with a weak D call TRBD1 (5 bases). The CDR3 covers 17 residues. Trimming pared 2 bases from V and 2 bases from J, leaving 18 bases between. From germline, CDR1 is MGHRA and CDR2 YSYEKL. CDR3 residues: CASSQKALGGANTEAFF. The DNA for the CDR3 is TGCGCCAGCAGCCAAAAGGCCCTGGGGGGTGCTAACACTGAAGCTTTCTTT.

This clone was counted a single time. The chain uses TRBV5-4 and TRBJ2-5; tentative D call: TRBD2 (5 bases). The CDR3 runs to 13 residues. Trimming shortened V by 4 bases and J by 2 bases, and 9 bases separated the two germline ends. Germline-derived CDR1 and CDR2 are SGHNT and YYREEE (reference sequence). The CDR3 DNA sequence: TGTGCCAGCAGCCGAGAGCGGCAAGAGACCCAGTACTTC. It codes for CASSRERQETQYF.

The chain uses TRBV5-1 and TRBJ1-2, with TRBD1 as a possible D gene (5 bases). Looked up from germline, CDR1 is SGHRS and CDR2 is YFSETQ. Trimming pared 5 bases from V and 3 bases from J, leaving 14 bases between. CDR3 length: 14 residues. The CDR3 coding sequence is TGCGCCAGCAGGGGTACAGGTGGAGACTATGGCTACACCTTC. Translating gives CASRGTGGDYGYTF.

This chain connects TRBV6-5 to TRBJ1-6, with D tentatively TRBD1 (5 bases). The CDR3 contains 12 residues. The V end lost 6 bases, the J end lost 12 bases, and 12 bases lay between the germline ends. Germline V CDR1 and CDR2: MNHEY, SVGAGI. The CDR3 sequence: CASRQGREPLHF. CDR3 sequence (DNA): TGTGCCAGCAGGCAGGGCAGGGAACCCCTCCACTTT.

In its sample, this clone was seen a few times. This chain links TRBV2 with TRBJ1-1, with TRBD1 identical over 9 bases. Germline assignment: CDR1 SNHLY and CDR2 FYNNEI. This CDR3 is 17 amino acids long. V shed 0 bases and J 1 base; nucleotides not matched to a gene: 6. CDR3 region: CASSEAGAGQGNTEAFF. The DNA for the CDR3 is TGTGCCAGCAGTGAAGCAGGGGCGGGACAGGGGAACACTGAAGCTTTCTTT.

The genes are TRBV6-5 and TRBJ1-1; D unclear. The CDR3 is 13 amino acids. Germline V CDR1 and CDR2: MNHEY, SVGAGI. V was trimmed by 5 bases and J by 1 base, leaving 8 bases between them. DNA for the CDR3: TGTGCCAGCAGTCGGGGAGGGAACACTGAAGCTTTCTTT. As protein: CASSRGGNTEAFF.

The rearrangement joins TRBV21-1 to TRBJ2-7; the table names TRBD1, a call not compared with the DNA. TRBV21-1 is flagged as a pseudogene. This CDR3 region has 15 residues. CDR3 residues: CASSGRGQGADEQYF. DNA for the CDR3: TGTGCCAGCAGCGGGCGGGGACAGGGGGCAGACGAGCAGTACTTC.

The chain is built from TRBV19 and TRBJ1-1, with a weak D call TRBD1 (5 bases). The CDR3 length is 13 residues. Germline CDR1 and CDR2: LNHDA and SQIVND (reference sequence). Deletions cut 8 bases from V and 4 bases from J, with 14 bases between. The CDR3 loop reads CASSEGFLTEAFF. The CDR3 bases are TGTGCCAGTTCGGAGGGGTTCCTCACTGAAGCTTTCTTT.

The CDR3 region has the DNA TGTGCCAGCAGCTTAGAGGGGTGGCTGGGTGAGCAGTTCTTC. Its protein product is CASSLEGWLGEQFF. The chain employs TRBV7-8 and TRBJ2-1, with D possibly TRBD1 on 5 matching bases. This CDR3 has 14 amino acids. V lost 1 base and J lost 9, with 13 bases in between. From germline, CDR1 is SGHVS and CDR2 FQNEAQ.

The chain joins TRBV30 to TRBJ2-5; D is unresolved. CDR3 length equals 15 residues. The germline V and J ends were trimmed by 4 bases and 5 bases, with 20 bases remaining between them. CDR1 GTSNPN and CDR2 SVGIG come from the germline V gene (reference sequence). This CDR3 is CAWKQPWAMWETQYF. The CDR3 coding sequence is TGTGCCTGGAAACAGCCATGGGCAATGTGGGAGACCCAGTACTTC.

The count of this clone is one. This chain connects TRBV19 to TRBJ2-7, with D tentatively TRBD1 (6 bases). The ends were cut back, 4 bases at V and 0 bases at J, with 22 bases in the middle. The CDR3 is made up of 18 amino acids. Germline V CDR1 and CDR2: LNHDA, SQIVND (reference sequence). In DNA form, the CDR3 reads TGTGCCAGTAGTACGGCCCTACCTACAGGGTCGAGCTCCTACGAGCAGTACTTC. Amino acid sequence: CASSTALPTGSSSYEQYF.

As regards this clone: One junction end does not reproduce the germline sequence, and a read error may be involved. The genes are TRBV7-7 and TRBJ2-5; 9 bases align to TRBD2. The CDR3 runs 14 residues. Per the germline V gene, CDR1 is SSHAT and CDR2 is FNYEAQ (reference sequence). The DNA for the CDR3 is TGTGCTAGCAGCGGGGGGAGGTTGGGAGAGACCCAGTACTTC. Translating gives CASSGGRLGETQYF.

The chain joins TRBV5-1 to TRBJ1-6; the match to TRBD1 covers 9 bases. V shed 4 bases, J shed 2 bases, and the junction held 4 bases outside the gene matches. This CDR3 has 16 residues. Germline loops: CDR1 SGHRS, CDR2 YFSETQ. The CDR3 DNA sequence: TGCGCCAGCAGCCAACAGGGGGCCACCTATAATTCACCCCTCCACTTT. Residues: CASSQQGATYNSPLHF.

The V gene is TRBV6-5, the J gene TRBJ2-1; 7 bases align to TRBD1. Trimming cost V 2 bases and J 0 bases; bases outside gene matches: 4. The CDR3 contains 16 residues. Germline CDR1 and CDR2: MNHEY and SVGAGI. This CDR3 reads CASSYTGQVSYNEQFF. CDR3 bases: TGTGCCAGCAGTTACACCGGACAGGTCTCCTACAATGAGCAGTTCTTC.